Listed here are 24 T cell receptor beta chains from one sample, sequenced in a study of blood T cells in healthy people across ages. Primed by a sample-barcoded 5' primer and a J-beta primer mix, a second PCR proceeded for 7 to 11 cycles. MiXCR, applied by TCRdb to the 5' RACE reads, yields one record per CDR3 protein. The table includes 1.6 million or so distinct CDR3 sequences, around 35% detected once. The sample was blood. All receptors come from a woman in her twenties or thirties in good health.

A note on this clonotype: At one end the junction does not follow the germline gene, possibly because of a read error. The chain employs TRBV7-9 and TRBJ2-2; D is possibly TRBD1 or TRBD2 (5 bases each). The CDR3 length is 15 residues. Germline V lookup: CDR1 SEHNR, CDR2 FQNEAQ (reference sequence). CDR3 bases: TGTGCCAGCAGCTTAGACCGGCTGGGGACCGGGGAGCGGTTTTTT. Amino acid sequence: CASSLDRLGTGERFF. Complete variable domain (other parts from reference TRBV7-9 and TRBJ2-2): DTGVSQNPRHKITKRGQNVTFRCDPISEHNRLYWYRQTLGQGPEFLTYFQNEAQLEKSRLLSDRFSAERPKGSFSTLEIQRTEQGDSAMYLCASSLDRLGTGERFFGEGSRLTVL.

The DNA of the CDR3 is TGTGCCAGCTGCTCCGGGGGGGCACGCAATGAGCAGTTCTTC. Translating it yields CASCSGGARNEQFF. The V and J genes are TRBV12-3 or TRBV12-4 and TRBJ2-1; 8 positions agree with TRBD2. Trimming at V came to 8 bases and at J to 6 bases, leaving 9 bases not matched to a gene. The CDR3 loop spans 14 amino acids.

CDR3 DNA: TGCGCCAGCAGCGTCCACAGGGGGCCCTACAATGAGCAGTTCTTC. As protein: CASSVHRGPYNEQFF. This chain connects TRBV5-1 to TRBJ2-1; 9 bases fit TRBD1. V was pared by 4 bases and J by 2 bases, with 4 bases of the junction left unmatched. The germline V gene encodes CDR1 SGHRS and CDR2 YFSETQ. This CDR3 region has 15 residues.

The V gene is TRBV20-1, the J gene TRBJ2-7, with TRBD1 matching over 7 bases. The CDR3 totals 15 residues. Germline V gene lookup returns CDR1 DFQATT and CDR2 SNEGSKA (reference sequence). With 0 bases clipped from V and 2 bases from J, the junction kept 7 bases outside the gene matches. In DNA, the CDR3 is TGCAGTGCTAGAGATAGGAGACAGGGCGCCTACGAGCAGTACTTC. This sequence encodes CSARDRRQGAYEQYF.

The J gene is TRBJ2-3, the V gene TRBV20-1, with 7 bases lining up with TRBD1. Trimming at V came to 3 bases and at J to 2 bases, leaving 5 bases not matched to a gene. Germline values: CDR1 DFQATT, CDR2 SNEGSKA (reference sequence). CDR3 length: 14 residues. For the CDR3, the DNA is TGCAGTGCTAGTACAGGGGCCCACACAGATACGCAGTATTTT. Translated, it gives CSASTGAHTDTQYF.

This chain joins TRBV25-1 and TRBJ2-3; 7 nucleotides match TRBD2. With V trimmed by 3 bases and J by 2 bases, 8 bases remained unmatched. Germline CDR1 and CDR2: MGHDK and SYGVNS. The CDR3 is 16 residues long. CDR3 amino acids: CASSDTGRLNTDTQYF. The CDR3 bases are TGTGCCAGCAGTGACACCGGGAGGCTCAACACAGATACGCAGTATTTT.

This clonotype was recorded a few times. V and J are TRBV10-1 and TRBJ2-3; D possibly corresponds to TRBD1 (6 bases). Trimming took off 5 bases at V and 3 bases at J, with 9 bases between the two ends. The CDR3 sequence is 13 residues long. CDR1 WNHNN and CDR2 SYGVQD come from the germline V gene (reference sequence). CDR3 coding DNA: TGCGCCAGCAGTAATGGACAGACAGATACGCAGTATTTT. It yields the protein CASSNGQTDTQYF.

The chain couples TRBV12-3 or TRBV12-4 to TRBJ1-3; tentative D call: TRBD1 (5 bases). V lost 2 bases and J lost 4, with 12 bases in between. The CDR3 extends over 15 amino acids. CDR3 sequence (DNA): TGTGCCAGCAGTTTACAGGGCGCGGCAGGAAACACCATATATTTT. The encoded protein is CASSLQGAAGNTIYF.

This clonotype occurred a few times. The junction departs from the called germline gene at one end, perhaps through a read error. The genes are TRBV10-3 and TRBJ2-3; 13 bases match TRBD2. This CDR3 has 15 amino acids. CDR1 is ENHRY and CDR2 is SYGVKD in the germline V gene. The CDR3 DNA is TGTGCCACCAGTACTAGCGGGGGGGCTGGAGATACGCAGTATTTT. Protein sequence: CATSTSGGAGDTQYF.

The genes are TRBV27 and TRBJ2-3; TRBD2 agrees at 11 bases. This CDR3 has 16 residues. The V gene's germline CDR1 is MNHEY and CDR2 SMNVEV (reference sequence). J gave up 4 bases and V 2 bases, and 5 bases lay outside the gene matches. Here the CDR3 reads CASSLLGTSGPDTQYF. The CDR3, as DNA: TGTGCCAGCAGTTTACTCGGGACTAGCGGACCAGATACGCAGTATTTT.

The rearrangement joins TRBV28 to TRBJ2-7; D remains ambiguous. The germline gives CDR1 MDHEN, CDR2 SYDVKM. Trimming stripped 5 bases from V and 3 bases from J, with 11 bases between. The CDR3 length is 13 residues. The CDR3: CASSSQRVYEQYF. Written as DNA, the CDR3 is TGTGCCAGCAGTAGCCAGCGTGTCTACGAGCAGTACTTC.

This rearrangement joins TRBV10-3 to TRBJ2-3, with 14 bases that match TRBD2. Per germline, CDR1 ENHRY and CDR2 SYGVKD. The trim removed 4 bases at V and 2 bases at J, leaving 2 bases unmatched. The CDR3 loop spans 16 amino acids. Here the CDR3 reads CAISGTSGRITDTQYF. CDR3 bases: TGTGCCATCAGTGGGACTAGCGGGAGGATCACAGATACGCAGTATTTT.

The chain recombines TRBV10-2 with TRBJ2-3, with 9 bases identical to TRBD2. Germline values: CDR1 WSHSY, CDR2 SAAADI. This CDR3 has 16 residues. The V gene end was trimmed by 3 bases and the J gene end by 5 bases; junction bases not matched to a gene: 9. DNA for the CDR3: TGCGCCAGCAGTGACCACATAGCGGGGGCGATAGATACGCAGTATTTT. Protein: CASSDHIAGAIDTQYF.

In its sample, this clonotype was seen a few times. CDR3 sequence reads: CASSGSGSLTYEQYF. As DNA, the CDR3 is TGTGCCAGCAGTGGGAGCGGGAGTCTCACCTACGAGCAGTACTTC. The chain uses TRBV25-1 and TRBJ2-7; 8 nucleotides agree with TRBD2. Germline V gives CDR1 MGHDK, CDR2 SYGVNS. Trimming at V came to 4 bases and at J to 2 bases, leaving 7 bases not matched to a gene. The length of the CDR3 is 15 residues.

The rearrangement joins TRBV7-8 to TRBJ2-4; 8 positions match TRBD2. Per the germline V gene, CDR1 is SGHVS and CDR2 is FQNEAQ. V lost 5 bases and J lost 3; bases outside the gene matches: 6. The CDR3 consists of 15 residues. The chain's CDR3 is CASSLPSGSKNIQYF. Here the CDR3 DNA reads TGTGCCAGCAGCCTGCCCAGCGGGAGCAAAAACATTCAGTACTTC.

This chain joins TRBV2 and TRBJ2-7, with 8 bases identical to TRBD2. Unmatched junction bases numbered 17, after V lost 1 base and J lost 3 bases. CDR3 length: 19 amino acids. From germline, CDR1 is SNHLY and CDR2 FYNNEI. CDR3 DNA sequence: TGTGCCAGCAGTGAAGGTAGGGTCACTAGCGGAAAATACCACTACGAGCAGTACTTC. Protein: CASSEGRVTSGKYHYEQYF.

J is TRBJ2-4 and V is TRBV20-1, with D uncertain. The assigned J gene may be wrong: the sequence end matches TRBJ2-7 better. This CDR3 is built from 13 residues. Germline V gene sequence: CDR1 DFQATT, CDR2 SNEGSKA (reference sequence). CDR3 DNA: TGCAGTGCTTTAGCAGCTACCTTCTACGAGCAGTACTTC. Amino acids: CSALAATFYEQYF.

This clonotype was counted only a few times. The V gene is TRBV25-1, the J gene TRBJ2-4, with 9 bases that match TRBD1. Trimming at V came to 5 bases and at J to 1 base, leaving 12 bases not matched to a gene. Germline CDR1 MGHDK, CDR2 SYGVNS. The CDR3 consists of 18 residues. The CDR3 nucleotides are TGTGCCAGCAGTCCTACAGGGGGCTGGGATACGGCCAAAAACATTCAGTACTTC. Translating it yields CASSPTGGWDTAKNIQYF.

The chain links TRBV12-3 or TRBV12-4 to TRBJ2-5, with D possibly TRBD2 on 6 matching bases. V shed 4 bases and J shed 5 bases, with 17 bases lying between them. CDR3 size: 15 residues. The CDR3 DNA reads as TGTGCCAGCAGTTGGGCGGGGACGCTTCGGGAGACCCAGTACTTC. Protein product: CASSWAGTLRETQYF.

The V and J genes are TRBV12-3 or TRBV12-4 and TRBJ2-3, with TRBD1 matching over 7 bases. With V trimmed by 3 bases and J by 2 bases, 14 bases remained unmatched. The CDR3 length is 18 residues. The CDR3 nucleotides are TGTGCCAGCAGTTTCCCACTTCGGGGACAGACCCACACAGATACGCAGTATTTT. Translated, it gives CASSFPLRGQTHTDTQYF.

The chain carries TRBV6-1 and TRBJ2-1, with 13 bases that match TRBD2. The CDR3 is made up of 17 amino acids. Germline V CDR1 and CDR2: MNHNS, SASEGT. V shed 2 bases and J 8 bases; nucleotides not matched to a gene: 9. In nucleotides, the CDR3 is TGTGCCAGCAGTGAACTACGGACTAGCGGGGGAGTGGATGAGCAGTTCTTC. Its translation: CASSELRTSGGVDEQFF.

This clonotype was detected many times. The DNA of the CDR3 is TGCAGCGTTAACAGGGGTTCTGAAGCTTTCTTT. Its protein is CSVNRGSEAFF. This chain connects TRBV29-1 to TRBJ1-1; 7 positions match TRBD1. The J segment lost 6 bases and the V segment lost 5 bases, leaving 3 bases of the junction unmatched. Germline V gene sequence: CDR1 SQVTM, CDR2 ANQGSEA. The CDR3 totals 11 residues.

A remark on this clonotype: A read error is possible here, since a much larger clone lies one base away. This chain uses TRBV29-1 with TRBJ2-5; D gene ambiguous. TRBJ2-7 matches the DNA end more closely, so the J call is doubtful. Germline CDR1 is SQVTM and CDR2 is ANQGSEA. The CDR3 has 11 residues. The CDR3: CSASRADEQYF. DNA of the CDR3: TGCAGCGCCTCTCGGGCTGACGAGCAGTACTTC.

This clonotype was observed a few times. The rearrangement links TRBV12-5 to TRBJ2-1, with D unclear. The germline V and J ends were trimmed by 3 bases and 9 bases, with 9 bases remaining between them. The CDR3 is 12 amino acids. Germline V lookup: CDR1 LGHNT, CDR2 FRNRAP. The CDR3 region is CASGLRLGEQFF. Written as DNA, the CDR3 is TGTGCTAGTGGTTTAAGGTTGGGTGAGCAGTTCTTC.